Described below is a single TCR beta chain sequence and its context. Its antigen is not known. Produced via immunoSEQ multiplex PCR; TCRdb's table is partial and in-frame only. The sample consists of more than 95,000 clones, roughly 83% of them appearing once. These data are taken from a study of cytomegalovirus exposure and HLA in healthy donors. Study overall: It was reported in a later analysis that the same platform had been used for the approximately 110 validation repertoires as for the approximately 700 first-cohort repertoires.

From germline, CDR1 is SGHRS and CDR2 YFSETQ. The CDR3 length is 12 residues. Trimming took off 3 bases at V and 5 bases at J, with 7 bases between the two ends. Study conclusions and caveats: There were some public TCRs occurring in many donors, but most TCR sequences were rare. A few CMV-associated chains were confirmed in vitro to be specific for CMV antigens. The listing of 150 to 200 TCR beta chains classed them as cytomegalovirus-associated.

This sequence joins TRBV5-1 and TRBJ2-3; D is uncertain. This TCR came from a man aged 18 to 30 in good health and CMV-seronegative. What was sequenced was PBMCs. The CDR3 reads CASSWSQDTQYF. The CDR3 DNA reads TGCGCCAGCAGCTGGAGTCAAGATACGCAGTATTTT.